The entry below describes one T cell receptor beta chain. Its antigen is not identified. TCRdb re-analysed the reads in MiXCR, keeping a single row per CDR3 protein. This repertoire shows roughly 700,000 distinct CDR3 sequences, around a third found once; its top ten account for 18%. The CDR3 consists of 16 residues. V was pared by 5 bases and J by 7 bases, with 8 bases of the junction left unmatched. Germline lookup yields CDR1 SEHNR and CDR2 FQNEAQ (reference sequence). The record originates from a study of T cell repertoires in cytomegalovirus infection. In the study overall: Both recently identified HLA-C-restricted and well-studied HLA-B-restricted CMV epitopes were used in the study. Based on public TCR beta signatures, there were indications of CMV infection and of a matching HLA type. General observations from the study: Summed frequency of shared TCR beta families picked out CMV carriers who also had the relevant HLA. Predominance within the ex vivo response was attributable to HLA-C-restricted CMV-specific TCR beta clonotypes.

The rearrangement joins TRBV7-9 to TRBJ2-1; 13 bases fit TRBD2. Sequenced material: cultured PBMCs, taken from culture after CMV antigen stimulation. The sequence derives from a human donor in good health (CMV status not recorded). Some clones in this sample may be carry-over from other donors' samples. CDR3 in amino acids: CASSPTSGRLFNEQFF. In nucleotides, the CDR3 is TGTGCCAGCAGCCCGACTAGCGGGAGGTTATTTAATGAGCAGTTCTTC.